The clone carrying this T cell receptor (beta chain) was counted a few times. What it recognizes is unknown. In TCRdb, the 5' RACE reads were re-called with MiXCR into one record per CDR3 protein. Of tens of thousands of distinct CDR3 sequences detected, 10% to 15% appear once; the ten largest clones hold roughly 22%. The entry originates in a study of T-cell memory formation after mild COVID-19. Study as a whole: Most TCR clusters belonged to a single donor. General study points: Nothing showed for sure that second-wave clones peaking on day 37 were SARS-CoV-2 specific.

This CDR3 comprises 15 residues. J lost 2 bases, V lost 5 bases, and 7 bases had no gene match. Germline V gives CDR1 SGHTS, CDR2 YDEGEE. Specimen: PBMCs or a T cell subset sorted from them (not recorded which). The chain is built from TRBV5-8 and TRBJ1-5, with 7 nucleotides matching TRBD1. The sequence was collected from a man aged 18 to 35 who had mild COVID-19 (a few samples of this study predate the infection). Cell type and time point are not known. As DNA, the CDR3 is TGTGCCAGCAGGGAATACAGGGGTGGCAATCAGCCCCAGCATTTT. Its protein is CASREYRGGNQPQHF.